This TCR beta chain was captured by sequencing in a study of vaccination and CD4 T cells after COVID-19. Only a few counts were recorded for this clonotype. Antigen unknown. CDR1 DFQATT and CDR2 SNEGSKA come from the germline V gene (reference sequence). V shed 4 bases and J shed 4 bases, with 16 bases lying between them. The CDR3 is 14 residues long. Overall study findings and caveats: Researchers looked at relatively few convalescent patients and had no early post-infection timepoints.

The assay that was used to sequence DNA from cultured CD4+ T cells was the Oncomine TCR Beta short-read assay. Extraction of genomic DNA was performed on cultured CD4+ T cells. TCRdb processed the PCR reads anew with MiXCR; each CDR3 protein has one entry. There are roughly 9,800 distinct CDR3 sequences in the sample; about 28% occur only once, and 15% lies in the top ten. Stated treatment: roughly 11-day PBMC culture with coronavirus spike peptide pools or control peptides (ViraFEST assay). Antigen-specific T cells were expanded with peptide pools by ViraFEST, and TCRs were then sequenced. It was after roughly 10 days of culture that CD4+ T cells were isolated by negative selection.

The chain carries TRBV20-1 and TRBJ1-2, with D uncertain. Sequences were derived from CD4+ T cells from blood, cultured in vitro, sampled after SARS-CoV-2 vaccination. The receptor was derived from a human donor who had recovered from COVID-19. The CDR3 protein is CSAIPPRLGYGYTF. DNA of the CDR3: TGCAGTGCTATACCCCCCCGGCTGGGCTATGGCTACACCTTC.